These 24 T cell receptor beta chains share one sample of origin, sequenced in a study of blood T cell repertoires in COVID-19. Clones were read by immunoSEQ multiplex PCR, and TCRdb kept only the in-frame ones, dropping some. The sample yields 150,000 or so clones, roughly nine tenths seen once. Sequencing input: PBMCs or T cells enriched from blood (not recorded which). Source of these receptors: a human donor with acute COVID-19. The donor label of this sample is uncertain.

This chain joins TRBV11-2 and TRBJ2-1, with TRBD2 identical over 11 bases. The germline CDR1 and CDR2 sequences are SGHAT and FQNNGV. Trimming took 5 bases from V and 6 from J; bases not matched to a gene: 9. The CDR3 runs to 16 residues. CDR3 DNA sequence: TGTGCCAGCAGCCTCATAACTAGCGGGGGACCCAATGAGCAGTTCTTC. It translates to CASSLITSGGPNEQFF.

The chain's CDR3 is CSASGQASSYEQYF. The CDR3 DNA follows: TGCAGTGCTAGTGGACAGGCTAGCTCCTACGAGCAGTACTTC. The chain uses TRBV20-1 and TRBJ2-7, with TRBD1 identical over 7 bases. Germline V gene sequence: CDR1 DFQATT, CDR2 SNEGSKA (reference sequence). The CDR3 is 14 amino acids. J lost 0 bases, V lost 3 bases, and 5 bases had no gene match.

The rearrangement uses TRBV6-4 and TRBJ1-2, with D hard to call. This CDR3 is built from 12 residues. CDR1 is MRHNA and CDR2 is SNTAGT in the germline V gene. V was cut by 2 bases and J by 4 bases, with 5 bases left in between. The CDR3 region is CASSDRGYGYTF. As DNA, the CDR3 is TGTGCCAGCAGTGACAGAGGCTATGGCTACACCTTC.

The chain recombines TRBV4-2 with TRBJ2-3; 10 bases line up with TRBD2. This CDR3 comprises 20 residues. V lost 3 bases to trimming and J lost 0 bases; unmatched junction nucleotides: 15. From germline, CDR1 is LGHNA and CDR2 YNFKEQ. The CDR3 DNA follows: TGTGCCAGCAGCCATATCCACTTGGAGCGGGGGGGCTTTAGCACAGATACGCAGTATTTT. Protein sequence: CASSHIHLERGGFSTDTQYF.

The chain couples TRBV4-3 to TRBJ2-3, with no clear D. The CDR3 runs to 14 residues. Germline CDR1 is LGHNA and CDR2 is YSLEER. V was trimmed by 1 base and J by 1 base, leaving 6 bases between them. The CDR3 DNA reads as TGCGCCAGCAGCCAAGCAGGTGGCACAGATACGCAGTATTTT. Encoded protein: CASSQAGGTDTQYF.

This clone was counted between two and nine times. This sample also contains other DNA sequences that code for the same CDR3. The rearrangement links TRBV6-5 to TRBJ1-1; D call uncertain. Trimming pared 6 bases from V and 5 bases from J, leaving 13 bases between. Germline V gene lookup returns CDR1 MNHEY and CDR2 SVGAGI. The CDR3 sequence is 13 residues long. CDR3 bases: TGTGCCAGCAGGACACCTTCCGGAACTGAAGCTTTCTTT. Translating gives CASRTPSGTEAFF.

A few counts support this clone. The V gene is TRBV27, the J gene TRBJ2-2; 7 positions match TRBD1. The CDR3 consists of 15 residues. Germline V lookup: CDR1 MNHEY, CDR2 SMNVEV (reference sequence). V was pared by 3 bases and J by 4 bases, with 5 bases of the junction left unmatched. The DNA for the CDR3 is TGTGCCAGCAGTTTCTGGCAGGGGGTCACCGGGGAGCTGTTTTTT. Translation: CASSFWQGVTGELFF.

V and J are TRBV4-1 and TRBJ1-1; 9 nucleotides agree with TRBD1. J gave up 5 bases and V 2 bases, and 3 bases lay outside the gene matches. The CDR3 covers 14 residues. Germline CDR1 is MGHRA and CDR2 is YSYEKL. CDR3 sequence reads: CASSQWGQGTEAFF. CDR3 in DNA: TGCGCCAGCAGCCAATGGGGACAGGGAACTGAAGCTTTCTTT.

J is TRBJ2-3 and V is TRBV7-3; tentative D call: TRBD2 (6 bases). The CDR3 has 14 residues. CDR1 and CDR2 (germline): SGHTA, FQGTGA. V gave up 2 bases and J gave up 5 bases, with 11 bases separating them. The CDR3 reads CASSLLAFGDTQYF. CDR3 sequence (DNA): TGTGCCAGCAGCTTACTAGCGTTCGGAGATACGCAGTATTTT.

In DNA form, the CDR3 reads TGTGCCAGCAGACCCGGACACGAAAATTCCTATGGCTACACCTTC. Translated: CASRPGHENSYGYTF. The rearrangement uses TRBV27 and TRBJ1-2, with D perhaps TRBD1 (5 bases). The CDR3 is 15 amino acids. CDR1 and CDR2 (germline): MNHEY, SMNVEV (reference sequence). Trimming shortened V by 6 bases and J by 4 bases, and 18 bases separated the two germline ends.

The V call is TRBV5-1, the J call TRBJ2-1; 12 bases are a match to TRBD2. From germline, CDR1 is SGHRS and CDR2 YFSETQ. V gave up 0 bases and J gave up 8 bases; unmatched junction bases: 6. The CDR3 has 16 amino acids. The CDR3 DNA sequence: TGCGCCAGCAGCTTGGACCTAGCGGGGGGGCCAGATGAGCAGTTCTTC. Its protein is CASSLDLAGGPDEQFF. Looking up the rest from reference TRBV5-1 and TRBJ2-1 gives the full variable domain: KAGVTQTPRYLIKTRGQQVTLSCSPISGHRSVSWYQQTPGQGLQFLFEYFSETQRNKGNFPGRFSGRQFSNSRSEMNVSTLELGDSALYLCASSLDLAGGPDEQFFGPGTRLTVL.

This clone occurred once. J is TRBJ1-2 and V is TRBV6-5, with D unresolved. Germline V gene lookup returns CDR1 MNHEY and CDR2 SVGAGI. The length of the CDR3 is 14 residues. With 2 bases removed from V and 0 bases from J, the gap between germline ends came to 7 bases. The CDR3 sequence: CASSYSQANYGYTF. In DNA, the CDR3 is TGTGCCAGCAGTTACAGCCAAGCTAACTATGGCTACACCTTC.

The chain employs TRBV29-1 and TRBJ1-3, with D possibly TRBD1 on 5 matching bases. Trimming took off 3 bases at V and 4 bases at J, with 7 bases between the two ends. Germline values: CDR1 SQVTM, CDR2 ANQGSEA. There are 12 residues in the CDR3. CDR3: CSVEGPGNTIYF. CDR3 DNA: TGCAGCGTTGAGGGGCCGGGAAACACCATATATTTT. Variable domain in full (rest from reference TRBV29-1 and TRBJ1-3): SAVISQKPSRDICQRGTSLTIQCQVDSQVTMMFWYRQQPGQSLTLIATANQGSEATYESGFVIDKFPISRPNLTFSTLTVSNMSPEDSSIYLCSVEGPGNTIYFGEGSWLTVV.

The chain is built from TRBV5-1 and TRBJ1-2; D is possibly TRBD1 (6 bases). V was shortened by 0 bases and J by 4 bases, with 16 bases between the two germline ends. CDR3 length: 16 residues. Germline V CDR1 and CDR2: SGHRS, YFSETQ. CDR3 in DNA: TGCGCCAGCAGCTTGGATTCGGGGGGCAGTGGCTATGGCTACACCTTC. Its protein product is CASSLDSGGSGYGYTF. The full variable domain, with the rest looked up from reference TRBV5-1 and TRBJ1-2, is KAGVTQTPRYLIKTRGQQVTLSCSPISGHRSVSWYQQTPGQGLQFLFEYFSETQRNKGNFPGRFSGRQFSNSRSEMNVSTLELGDSALYLCASSLDSGGSGYGYTFGSGTRLTVV.

The chain combines TRBV7-2 with TRBJ2-5; 9 bases align to TRBD1. V gave up 3 bases and J gave up 5 bases; unmatched junction bases: 7. The CDR3 loop spans 15 amino acids. Germline CDR1 is SGHTA and CDR2 is FQGNSA. The CDR3 sequence: CASSFGTGLRETQYF. The CDR3 coding sequence is TGTGCCAGCAGCTTTGGGACAGGGCTCCGGGAGACCCAGTACTTC.

V usage is TRBV7-2 and J usage is TRBJ2-3, with D possibly TRBD2 on 7 matching bases. V was trimmed by 5 bases and J by 6 bases, leaving 27 bases between them. The CDR3 loop spans 18 amino acids. The germline gives CDR1 SGHTA, CDR2 FQGNSA. The CDR3 loop is CASSRGAGGGPLGDTQYF. The CDR3 DNA is TGTGCCAGCAGCAGGGGGGCCGGCGGGGGACCCCTGGGGGATACGCAGTATTTT.

The chain recombines TRBV6-2 or TRBV6-3 with TRBJ2-3, with 12 bases matching TRBD2. The CDR3 runs 17 residues. The germline gives CDR1 MNHEY, CDR2 SVGEGT. Losses at the gene ends were 6 bases for V and 4 bases for J; bases not matched to a gene: 11. This CDR3 is CASSRHPTSGGADTQYF. CDR3 bases: TGTGCCAGCAGCCGACACCCGACTAGCGGGGGCGCAGATACGCAGTATTTT.

The rearrangement links TRBV18 to TRBJ1-5; possibly TRBD1 for D (5 bases). Between the trimmed V and J ends, which lost 6 bases and 0 bases, there was a span of 12 bases. Looked up from germline, CDR1 is KGHSH and CDR2 is LQKENI. This CDR3 comprises 15 residues. The CDR3 nucleotides read TGTGCCAGCTCCCTGCGGGGGGATAGCAATCAGCCCCAGCATTTT. Protein: CASSLRGDSNQPQHF.

The chain couples TRBV4-3 to TRBJ1-1; D might be TRBD1 (6 bases). V lost 0 bases and J lost 3, with 17 bases in between. Germline CDR1 is LGHNA and CDR2 is YSLEER. The CDR3 is made up of 17 amino acids. For the CDR3, the DNA is TGCGCCAGCAGCCAAGATGCCCACGGGGGGGCCGACACTGAAGCTTTCTTT. This gives the protein CASSQDAHGGADTEAFF.

The genes are TRBV6-1 and TRBJ2-7, with TRBD1 matching over 11 bases. Trimming cost V 3 bases and J 6 bases; bases outside gene matches: 4. CDR1 and CDR2 from the germline V gene are MNHNS and SASEGT. This CDR3 has 14 residues. The CDR3, as DNA: TGTGCCAGCAGTGATAGGACAGGGGGCGGCGAGCAGTACTTC. Its protein product is CASSDRTGGGEQYF.

The chain has TRBV7-8 and TRBJ1-1, with 8 positions matching TRBD1. The CDR3 has 15 amino acids. From germline, CDR1 is SGHVS and CDR2 FQNEAQ. The V and J ends lost 3 bases and 0 bases, in that order; junction bases with no gene match: 3. CDR3 bases: TGTGCCAGCAGCTTGGGGACAGGACTGAACACTGAAGCTTTCTTT. It yields the protein CASSLGTGLNTEAFF.

The CDR3 DNA reads TGTGCCAGCTGCCGCGGCGGGGGGGACTACGAGCAGTACTTC. Translating gives CASCRGGGDYEQYF. V usage is TRBV4-2 and J usage is TRBJ2-7, with TRBD2 matching over 9 bases. From germline, CDR1 is LGHNA and CDR2 YNFKEQ. This CDR3 has 14 amino acids. V lost 8 bases to trimming and J lost 3 bases; unmatched junction nucleotides: 8.

The chain uses TRBV18 and TRBJ1-5; weak D call: TRBD1 (5 bases). CDR3 length: 14 residues. Trimming removed 1 base from V and 7 bases from J, with 11 bases in between. Germline-derived CDR1 and CDR2 are KGHSH and LQKENI. The CDR3 spells CASSPQGAAQPQHF. The CDR3 DNA reads TGTGCCAGCTCACCACAAGGGGCTGCGCAGCCCCAGCATTTT.

V usage is TRBV13 and J usage is TRBJ2-1, with 9 bases fitting TRBD1. With 2 bases clipped from V and 3 bases from J, the junction kept 5 bases outside the gene matches. The germline CDR1 and CDR2 sequences are PRHDT and FYEKMQ (reference sequence). CDR3 size: 16 residues. The CDR3 nucleotides are TGTGCCAGCAGCTTATCGGGACAGGGAAACTACAATGAGCAGTTCTTC. This gives the protein CASSLSGQGNYNEQFF.